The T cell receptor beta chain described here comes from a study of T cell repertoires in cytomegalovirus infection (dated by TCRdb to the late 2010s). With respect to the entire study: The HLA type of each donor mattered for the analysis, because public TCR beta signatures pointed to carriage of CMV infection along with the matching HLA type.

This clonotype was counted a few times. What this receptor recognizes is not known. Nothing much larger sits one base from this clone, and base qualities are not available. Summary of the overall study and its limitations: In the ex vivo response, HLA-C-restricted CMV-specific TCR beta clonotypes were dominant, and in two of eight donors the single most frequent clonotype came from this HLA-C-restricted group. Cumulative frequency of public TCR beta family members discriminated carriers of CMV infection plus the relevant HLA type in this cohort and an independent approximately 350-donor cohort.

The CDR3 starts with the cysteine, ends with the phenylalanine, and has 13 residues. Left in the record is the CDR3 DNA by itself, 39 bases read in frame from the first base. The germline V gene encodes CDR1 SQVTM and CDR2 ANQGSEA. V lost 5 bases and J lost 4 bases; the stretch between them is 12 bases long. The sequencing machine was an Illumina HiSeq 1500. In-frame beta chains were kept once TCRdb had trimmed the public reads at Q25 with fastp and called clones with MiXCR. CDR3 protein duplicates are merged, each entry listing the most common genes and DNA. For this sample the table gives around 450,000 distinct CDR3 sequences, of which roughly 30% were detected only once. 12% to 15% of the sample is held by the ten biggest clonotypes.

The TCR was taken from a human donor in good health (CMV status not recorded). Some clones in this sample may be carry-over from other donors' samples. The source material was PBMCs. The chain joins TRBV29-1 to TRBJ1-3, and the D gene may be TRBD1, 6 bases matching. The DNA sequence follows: TGCAGCGTTTCACAGGGACGCGGAAACACCATATATTTT. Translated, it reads CSVSQGRGNTIYF.